Below are 26 T cell receptor beta chains sequenced from a single sample in a study of Graves' ophthalmopathy and Graves' hyperthyroidism. TCR beta CDR3 amplification used RNA transcripts. HTBI primers were used in a first-round RT-PCR, which preceded a second-round multiplex PCR. Each CDR3 protein gets one entry after TCRdb re-called the multiplex PCR reads with MiXCR. Among hundreds of thousands of distinct CDR3 sequences listed, approximately 21% were seen once. Sequenced: peripheral blood. Receptor source: a woman between 18 and 30 years old with stable Graves' hyperthyroidism. Some clones in this sample may be carry-over from other donors' samples.

This clonotype has a count of ten or more. The chain recombines TRBV20-1 with TRBJ2-5, with D perhaps given as TRBD1 or TRBD2 (7 bases each). The CDR3 totals 15 residues. The germline V and J ends were trimmed by 4 bases and 0 bases, with 15 bases remaining between them. Germline lookup yields CDR1 DFQATT and CDR2 SNEGSKA (reference sequence). CDR3 coding DNA: TGCAGTGCTACGAGCAGGGGGGGGTACCAAGAGACCCAGTACTTC. It codes for CSATSRGGYQETQYF.

This clonotype came up many times. This chain links TRBV2 with TRBJ2-6; D not certain. V was cut by 6 bases and J by 0 bases, with 9 bases left in between. CDR1 is SNHLY, CDR2 FYNNEI, per germline. This CDR3 region has 15 residues. CDR3 residues: CASSPDYSGANVLTF. In nucleotides, the CDR3 is TGTGCCAGCAGCCCAGATTACTCTGGGGCCAACGTCCTGACTTTC.

This clonotype was recorded at least ten times. The chain employs TRBV4-1 and TRBJ1-2; D might be TRBD1 (5 bases). CDR1 and CDR2 from the germline V gene are MGHRA and YSYEKL. CDR3 size: 15 residues. Trimming shortened V by 6 bases and J by 0 bases, and 14 bases separated the two germline ends. Written as DNA, the CDR3 is TGCGCCAGCAGACCCGACACAGGAGCTAACTATGGCTACACCTTC. Translating gives CASRPDTGANYGYTF.

The J gene is TRBJ2-7, the V gene TRBV2; D is perhaps TRBD1 (5 bases). Trimming stripped 7 bases from V and 7 bases from J, with 11 bases between. The CDR3 runs to 11 residues. CDR1 and CDR2 (germline): SNHLY, FYNNEI. CDR3: CASTDTWEQYF. CDR3 bases: TGTGCCAGCACGGACACTTGGGAGCAGTACTTC.

This clonotype was detected only once. The chain combines TRBV6-2 or TRBV6-3 with TRBJ2-7; TRBD1 might be the D (6 bases). The CDR3 length is 12 residues. The V end was cut by 7 bases, the J end by 6 bases, with 13 bases between. In germline, CDR1 is MNHEY, CDR2 SVGEGT. The CDR3 nucleotides read TGTGCCAGCACTATGCCAGGGGCCGAGCAGTACTTC. It yields the protein CASTMPGAEQYF.

This clonotype was observed many times. This chain joins TRBV6-5 and TRBJ1-1, with 8 bases aligning to TRBD1. This CDR3 spans 11 amino acids. Germline CDR1 and CDR2: MNHEY and SVGAGI. V was pared by 5 bases and J by 11 bases, with 4 bases of the junction left unmatched. As DNA, the CDR3 is TGTGCCAGCAGTAACCGGGACAGGGCTTTCTTT. Protein sequence: CASSNRDRAFF.

This clonotype showed up just a few times. The V call is TRBV13, the J call TRBJ2-7, with D possibly TRBD2 on 5 matching bases. V lost 4 bases and J lost 4, with 17 bases in between. In germline, CDR1 is PRHDT, CDR2 FYEKMQ (reference sequence). The CDR3 runs 15 residues. The CDR3 DNA reads TGTGCCAGCAGCTCAGACGAGGGAACGTTTTACGAGCAGTACTTC. Amino acids: CASSSDEGTFYEQYF.

This chain uses TRBV7-2 with TRBJ2-5, with 7 bases aligning to TRBD2. The V gene's germline CDR1 is SGHTA and CDR2 FQGNSA. V gave up 1 base and J gave up 2 bases; unmatched junction bases: 7. There are 16 residues in the CDR3. In DNA, the CDR3 is TGTGCCAGCAGCTTAGGTATCAGCGGGGCTCAAGAGACCCAGTACTTC. As protein: CASSLGISGAQETQYF. Complete variable domain (other parts from reference TRBV7-2 and TRBJ2-5): GAGVSQSPSNKVTEKGKDVELRCDPISGHTALYWYRQSLGQGLEFLIYFQGNSAPDKSGLPSDRFSAERTGGSVSTLTIQRTQQEDSAVYLCASSLGISGAQETQYFGPGTRLLVL.

This clonotype showed up many times. The chain joins TRBV5-1 to TRBJ1-2; D ambiguous. The CDR3 consists of 15 residues. Germline lookup yields CDR1 SGHRS and CDR2 YFSETQ. The germline V and J ends were trimmed by 4 bases and 3 bases, with 16 bases remaining between them. CDR3 region: CASSAGVGTDYGYTF. DNA for the CDR3: TGCGCCAGCAGCGCGGGCGTGGGCACAGACTATGGCTACACCTTC.

The CDR3 DNA sequence: TGTGCCAGCGGGGGACATTATGGCTACACCTTC. It codes for CASGGHYGYTF. The chain has TRBV6-2 or TRBV6-3 and TRBJ1-2; D may be TRBD1 (6 bases). The CDR3 extends over 11 amino acids. V shed 8 bases and J shed 5 bases, with 9 bases lying between them. The germline CDR1 and CDR2 sequences are MNHEY and SVGEGT.

This clonotype was recorded a few times. V usage is TRBV18 and J usage is TRBJ1-1; D gene ambiguous. CDR1 and CDR2 (germline): KGHSH, LQKENI. V lost 3 bases to trimming and J lost 1 base, with 9 bases between them. The CDR3 runs 14 residues. This CDR3 reads CASSPTSGNTEAFF. CDR3 in DNA: TGTGCCAGCTCACCTACCTCAGGGAACACTGAAGCTTTCTTT. Together with reference TRBV18 and TRBJ1-1, the CDR3 gives the full variable domain: NAGVMQNPRHLVRRRGQEARLRCSPMKGHSHVYWYRQLPEEGLKFMVYLQKENIIDESGMPKERFSAEFPKEGPSILRIQQVVRGDSAAYFCASSPTSGNTEAFFGQGTRLTVV.

This clonotype has more than one count but fewer than ten. This chain joins TRBV6-5 and TRBJ2-7, with 9 positions matching TRBD2. This CDR3 comprises 16 residues. The germline V gene has CDR1 MNHEY and CDR2 SVGAGI. V shed 2 bases, J shed 6 bases, and the junction held 11 bases outside the gene matches. The CDR3 DNA sequence: TGTGCCAGCAGTTACCCCCGACTAGCGGCCTGCTTCGAGCAGTACTTC. It specifies CASSYPRLAACFEQYF.

CDR3 in amino acids: CATSDSTGPTQYF. CDR3 DNA: TGTGCCACCAGTGATTCCACAGGGCCGACCCAGTACTTC. The chain is built from TRBV24-1 and TRBJ2-5, with a tentative D call TRBD1 (6 bases). Germline V gene lookup returns CDR1 KGHDR and CDR2 SFDVKD. V gave up 2 bases and J gave up 7 bases, with 10 bases separating them. The CDR3 spans 13 residues.

This clonotype was seen repeatedly, ten times or more. The rearrangement joins TRBV2 to TRBJ1-1, with a weak D call TRBD1 (6 bases). With 0 bases removed from V and 3 bases from J, the gap between germline ends came to 17 bases. The CDR3 extends over 17 amino acids. Germline V gene data show CDR1 as SNHLY and CDR2 as FYNNEI. The CDR3 loop is CASSEARQAFGDTEAFF. The CDR3 bases are TGTGCCAGCAGTGAAGCTCGACAGGCCTTTGGGGACACTGAAGCTTTCTTT.

The rearrangement joins TRBV5-1 to TRBJ1-1; possibly TRBD1 for D (5 bases). The CDR3 runs 16 residues. Germline V lookup: CDR1 SGHRS, CDR2 YFSETQ. The V gene lost 0 bases and the J gene lost 1 base, with 13 bases spanning the gap. For the CDR3, the DNA is TGCGCCAGCAGCTTGGGGCAGGGAGGAGGGAACACTGAAGCTTTCTTT. It is translated as CASSLGQGGGNTEAFF.

This chain links TRBV6-4 with TRBJ2-3; TRBD2 aligns across 12 bases. From germline, CDR1 is MRHNA and CDR2 SNTAGT. This CDR3 is 20 amino acids long. V was clipped by 5 bases and J by 5 bases; unmatched bases: 20. Here the CDR3 DNA reads TGTGCCAGCAGTCGCCCCGACAGGGCCGCTGGACTAGCGGGGTTAGATACGCAGTATTTT. It encodes CASSRPDRAAGLAGLDTQYF.

Many counts were recorded for this clonotype. V usage is TRBV7-2 and J usage is TRBJ2-7; no reliable D call. V was pared by 0 bases and J by 1 base, with 13 bases between. The length of the CDR3 is 16 residues. The germline V gene has CDR1 SGHTA and CDR2 FQGNSA. CDR3 in DNA: TGTGCCAGCAGCTTAGCGCTAAGTAGTTCTTCCTACGAGCAGTACTTC. Protein sequence: CASSLALSSSSYEQYF.

This clonotype has ten or more counts. CDR3 residues: CASSDGQPGYTF. The DNA of the CDR3 is TGTGCCAGCAGTGACGGCCAGCCTGGCTACACCTTC. V gene TRBV2 combines with J gene TRBJ1-2; D is ambiguous. CDR3 length: 12 residues. V lost 3 bases and J lost 7, with 9 bases in between. From germline, CDR1 is SNHLY and CDR2 FYNNEI. The full variable domain, its missing parts supplied by reference TRBV2 and TRBJ1-2, is EPEVTQTPSHQVTQMGQEVILRCVPISNHLYFYWYRQILGQKVEFLVSFYNNEISEKSEIFDDQFSVERPDGSNFTLKIRSTKLEDSAMYFCASSDGQPGYTFGSGTRLTVV.

This clonotype occurred a few times. The chain is built from TRBV6-1 and TRBJ1-1; 7 bases are shared with TRBD1. V trimming: 3 bases; J trimming: 7 bases; junction bases outside the gene matches: 5. The germline gives CDR1 MNHNS, CDR2 SASEGT. The CDR3 length is 13 residues. The CDR3 nucleotides are TGTGCCAGCAGTGAGAAACAGGGGAATGAAGCTTTCTTT. Its translation: CASSEKQGNEAFF.

This clonotype was seen at least ten times. The J gene is TRBJ1-1, the V gene TRBV28, with TRBD1 matching over 7 bases. Germline CDR1 MDHEN, CDR2 SYDVKM. The junction had 11 bases not matched to a gene; V was cut back by 5 bases and J by 8 bases. CDR3 size: 14 residues. The CDR3 region is CASSDRALRVEAFF. CDR3 bases: TGTGCCAGCAGTGACAGGGCTTTGAGGGTCGAAGCTTTCTTT.

This clonotype appeared many times. The chain couples TRBV9 to TRBJ2-5, with TRBD1 identical over 9 bases. CDR3 length: 16 residues. J was trimmed by 5 bases and V by 0 bases; bases with no gene match: 8. Germline CDR1 is SGDLS and CDR2 is YYNGEE. This CDR3 is CASSVGGDRARETQYF. As DNA, the CDR3 is TGTGCCAGCAGCGTAGGAGGGGACAGGGCGAGGGAGACCCAGTACTTC.

This clonotype was seen at least ten times. This clone may be a read error of a much larger clone one base away. V is TRBV11-3 and J is TRBJ2-5; no clear D. This CDR3 is 12 amino acids long. The germline V gene encodes CDR1 SGHNT and CDR2 YENEEA. V was pared by 1 base and J by 5 bases, with 5 bases between. This CDR3 is CASSLVSETQYF. CDR3 DNA: TGTGCCAGCAGCTTAGTTTCCGAGACCCAGTACTTC.

The rearrangement links TRBV28 to TRBJ1-2, with TRBD1 identical over 7 bases. After removal of 4 bases from V and 7 bases from J, the junction contained 6 bases not matched to a gene. Germline CDR1 and CDR2: MDHEN and SYDVKM. CDR3 length equals 13 residues. As DNA, the CDR3 is TGTGCCAGCAGTTCCAGGGGGTGGCGTGGCTACACCTTC. It specifies CASSSRGWRGYTF.

The chain links TRBV20-1 to TRBJ1-2, with D tentatively TRBD1 (6 bases). V was shortened by 2 bases and J by 6 bases, with 16 bases between the two germline ends. Germline CDR1 reads DFQATT; CDR2 reads SNEGSKA (reference sequence). This CDR3 is built from 14 residues. CDR3 protein: CSARTGPDYNGYTF. The CDR3, as DNA: TGCAGTGCTAGAACAGGGCCAGACTACAATGGCTACACCTTC.

This clonotype was detected only once. This chain connects TRBV5-5 to TRBJ2-5; D remains unclear. The CDR3 is 14 amino acids. The V gene's germline CDR1 is SGHKS and CDR2 YYEKEE (reference sequence). The V and J ends lost 0 bases and 1 base respectively, with 7 bases between them. CDR3 nucleotide sequence: TGTGCCAGCAGCTTGGCCCCTAGCCAAGAGACCCAGTACTTC. Translating gives CASSLAPSQETQYF.

This clonotype came up a few times. This chain uses TRBV5-1 with TRBJ1-2, with 8 bases aligning to TRBD1. The CDR3 has 14 residues. After removal of 0 bases from V and 8 bases from J, the junction contained 6 bases not matched to a gene. Germline CDR1 SGHRS, CDR2 YFSETQ. This chain's CDR3 is CASSLDGQGGGYTF. As DNA, the CDR3 is TGCGCCAGCAGCTTGGATGGACAGGGAGGCGGCTACACCTTC.